The 5 T cell receptor beta chains below were found in one sample sequenced in a study of blood T cell repertoires in COVID-19. Using immunoSEQ multiplex PCR, the repertoire was profiled, and TCRdb retains in-frame clones only, with some absent. Here the sample spans about 250,000 clones, 85% to 90% being singletons. The specimen sequenced was PBMCs or T cells enriched from blood (not recorded which). The receptors originated from a man between 18 and 35 years old who had recovered from COVID-19.

The CDR3 spells CASSFSGGSYEQYF. The CDR3, as DNA: TGTGCCAGCAGTTTTAGCGGAGGCTCCTACGAGCAGTACTTC. The rearrangement joins TRBV27 to TRBJ2-7; possibly TRBD2 for D (6 bases). Per germline, CDR1 MNHEY and CDR2 SMNVEV (reference sequence). V was cut by 3 bases and J by 0 bases, with 9 bases left in between. This CDR3 contains 14 residues.

The chain joins TRBV24-1 to TRBJ2-7, with 8 bases identical to TRBD1. The V segment lost 2 bases and the J segment 2 bases; nucleotides outside the gene matches: 4. Looked up from germline, CDR1 is KGHDR and CDR2 is SFDVKD. The CDR3 runs to 15 residues. CDR3 in DNA: TGTGCCACCAGTGATTCGGGGGACAGGACCTACGAGCAGTACTTC. Translating gives CATSDSGDRTYEQYF.

The chain links TRBV11-2 to TRBJ1-5; maybe TRBD1 (6 bases). The germline gives CDR1 SGHAT, CDR2 FQNNGV. This CDR3 has 14 residues. The ends were cut back, 6 bases at V and 8 bases at J, with 17 bases in the middle. DNA of the CDR3: TGTGCCAGCAGGGCCGGGGGGGCGATGGAGCCCCAGCATTTT. Translation gives CASRAGGAMEPQHF.

V usage is TRBV7-9 and J usage is TRBJ2-3; 9 positions agree with TRBD2. There are 15 residues in the CDR3. Germline V gives CDR1 SEHNR, CDR2 FQNEAQ (reference sequence). The trim removed 5 bases at V and 5 bases at J, leaving 8 bases unmatched. This CDR3 reads CASSLLAGVGDTQYF. The CDR3 DNA follows: TGTGCCAGCAGCCTGTTAGCGGGGGTGGGAGATACGCAGTATTTT.

This rearrangement joins TRBV10-1 to TRBJ2-1; a possible D gene is TRBD1 (6 bases). The germline V gene encodes CDR1 WNHNN and CDR2 SYGVQD (reference sequence). This CDR3 is 13 amino acids long. Trimming cost V 3 bases and J 4 bases, with 7 bases left between them. CDR3: CASSDRGYNEQFF. The CDR3 nucleotides read TGCGCCAGCAGTGATAGGGGGTACAATGAGCAGTTCTTC.